The 26 T cell receptor beta chains in this list originate from one sample, sequenced in a study of regulatory T cells in long-lasting Graves disease. Described time point: newly diagnosed GD, antithyroid drugs for less than 3 months. RNA isolated from PBMCs was used to make the TCR library. Researchers made TCR beta libraries by using iRepertoire HTBI primers and running Arm-PCR on CDR3 regions. TCRdb re-called the multiplex PCR reads with MiXCR, one entry per CDR3 protein. The table lists around 450,000 distinct CDR3 sequences, around 15% of them singletons. The sample also formed part of further work on T cells in Graves' hyperthyroidism and ophthalmopathy.

Sequencing used peripheral blood mononuclear cells (PBMCs), obtained at new diagnosis, from a patient treated with antithyroid drugs. Every receptor here comes from a man aged 40-50 years with Graves disease.

In its sample, this clonotype was seen many times. The chain uses TRBV12-3 or TRBV12-4 and TRBJ2-1, with D perhaps matching TRBD2 (5 bases). The CDR3 is made up of 16 amino acids. The germline V and J ends were trimmed by 2 bases and 0 bases, with 11 bases remaining between them. The CDR3 loop is CASSLSSADSYNEQFF. In DNA, the CDR3 is TGTGCCAGCAGTTTATCCTCAGCGGACTCCTACAATGAGCAGTTCTTC.

This clonotype has just a few counts. The chain couples TRBV10-3 to TRBJ2-7; 8 nucleotides align to TRBD1. CDR1 and CDR2 from the germline V gene are ENHRY and SYGVKD. J was trimmed by 7 bases and V by 2 bases; bases with no gene match: 16. This CDR3 contains 17 residues. This chain's CDR3 is CAISEAGQGAARSEQYF. CDR3 bases: TGTGCCATCAGTGAGGCAGGCCAGGGGGCCGCTCGGTCGGAGCAGTACTTC.

This sequence joins TRBV6-1 and TRBJ2-3; D call uncertain. V was shortened by 6 bases and J by 2 bases, with 9 bases between the two germline ends. In germline, CDR1 is MNHNS, CDR2 SASEGT. The CDR3 is 13 residues long. The CDR3 DNA reads TGTGCCAGCAGACACACAGACACAGATACGCAGTATTTT. This translates into CASRHTDTDTQYF.

This clonotype was seen repeatedly, ten times or more. The chain couples TRBV9 to TRBJ2-4; the D gene is possibly TRBD1 (6 bases). The length of the CDR3 is 16 residues. Trimming shortened V by 0 bases and J by 0 bases, and 10 bases separated the two germline ends. Per the germline V gene, CDR1 is SGDLS and CDR2 is YYNGEE. The CDR3 here is CASSVAGDLAKNIQYF. The CDR3 DNA reads TGTGCCAGCAGCGTAGCAGGGGATCTAGCCAAAAACATTCAGTACTTC.

This clonotype was seen at least ten times. The rearrangement joins TRBV20-1 to TRBJ2-5; 7 bases match TRBD1. V lost 3 bases and J lost 11; bases outside the gene matches: 18. Germline lookup yields CDR1 DFQATT and CDR2 SNEGSKA (reference sequence). The CDR3 runs 15 residues. The CDR3 bases are TGCAGTGCTAGTTCCGTCGACAGGGTTTCTAGGATTCAGTACTTC. This encodes CSASSVDRVSRIQYF.

This clonotype was counted many times. This rearrangement joins TRBV28 to TRBJ2-7; TRBD2 matches at 8 bases. Germline CDR1 is MDHEN and CDR2 is SYDVKM. V gave up 6 bases and J gave up 1 base; unmatched junction bases: 8. The CDR3 sequence is 15 residues long. CDR3: CASSTPGLVSYEQYF. CDR3 nucleotides: TGTGCCAGCAGCACCCCGGGACTAGTGTCCTACGAGCAGTACTTC.

In DNA form, the CDR3 reads TGTGCCACCAGTGATTTGTCGGTTCGGGCCGGGGAGCTGTTTTTT. Amino acid sequence: CATSDLSVRAGELFF. The J gene is TRBJ2-2, the V gene TRBV24-1; unclear D gene. The CDR3 is 15 amino acids. Germline CDR1 KGHDR, CDR2 SFDVKD. V was clipped by 0 bases and J by 6 bases, with 10 bases between them.

This clonotype was seen a few times. This rearrangement joins TRBV6-1 to TRBJ1-2; D uncertain. Deletions cut 7 bases from V and 0 bases from J, with 15 bases between. The CDR3 runs 15 residues. The germline V gene encodes CDR1 MNHNS and CDR2 SASEGT. The chain's CDR3 is CASKLDVTSNYGYTF. DNA for the CDR3: TGTGCCAGCAAACTGGACGTTACGTCTAACTATGGCTACACCTTC.

The V and J genes are TRBV29-1 and TRBJ2-1; TRBD2 aligns across 9 bases. V was clipped by 4 bases and J by 8 bases; unmatched bases: 15. Germline CDR1 is SQVTM and CDR2 is ANQGSEA. The CDR3 totals 16 residues. The DNA of the CDR3 is TGCAGCGTTGTGAACCCCTCCAGCGGGAGGACGGATGAGCAGTTCTTC. It translates to CSVVNPSSGRTDEQFF.

In this sample, this clonotype turned up many times. The gene calls are TRBV20-1 and TRBJ2-7; the D is unclear. Germline-derived CDR1 and CDR2 are DFQATT and SNEGSKA (reference sequence). V was pared by 5 bases and J by 2 bases, with 10 bases between. This CDR3 is built from 12 residues. In DNA form, the CDR3 reads TGCAGTGCTCCTCGGACCCCCTACGAGCAGTACTTC. This translates into CSAPRTPYEQYF.

In this sample, this clonotype turned up many times. The chain uses TRBV3-1 and TRBJ1-1; D unclear. Germline V gives CDR1 LGHDT, CDR2 YNNKEL (reference sequence). This CDR3 spans 14 amino acids. Trimming pared 0 bases from V and 4 bases from J, leaving 9 bases between. As DNA, the CDR3 is TGTGCCAGCAGCCAAGACCGGTTCAGCACTGAAGCTTTCTTT. Amino acids: CASSQDRFSTEAFF.

With respect to this clonotype: A much larger clone differs by one base, so this may be a read error. This chain connects TRBV6-2 or TRBV6-3 to TRBJ1-2, with TRBD1 as a possible D gene (6 bases). V was clipped by 7 bases and J by 0 bases, with 6 bases between them. Germline V CDR1 and CDR2: MNHEY, SVGEGT. This CDR3 is 12 amino acids long. For the CDR3, the DNA is TGTGCCAGCAACAGGGCTAACTATGGCTACACCTTC. It encodes CASNRANYGYTF.

This clonotype occurred many times. V gene TRBV20-1 combines with J gene TRBJ1-2; TRBD1 matches 7 bases. CDR3 length: 11 amino acids. Germline values: CDR1 DFQATT, CDR2 SNEGSKA (reference sequence). V gave up 6 bases and J gave up 8 bases; unmatched junction bases: 6. DNA for the CDR3: TGCAGTGCGGCGGCAGGGGGAGGCTACACCTTC. This codes for CSAAAGGGYTF.

Ten or more counts support this clonotype. The V and J genes are TRBV2 and TRBJ2-2; tentatively, D is TRBD2 (6 bases). Germline CDR1 reads SNHLY; CDR2 reads FYNNEI. This CDR3 has 13 amino acids. V lost 1 base, J lost 8 bases, and 8 bases lay in between. The CDR3 nucleotides are TGTGCCAGCAGTGAAGTGCGGGAAGGGGAGCTGTTTTTT. The encoded protein is CASSEVREGELFF. Full variable domain (remainder filled in from reference TRBV2 and TRBJ2-2): EPEVTQTPSHQVTQMGQEVILRCVPISNHLYFYWYRQILGQKVEFLVSFYNNEISEKSEIFDDQFSVERPDGSNFTLKIRSTKLEDSAMYFCASSEVREGELFFGEGSRLTVL.

This chain joins TRBV4-1 and TRBJ2-1; no clear D. The ends were cut back, 0 bases at V and 13 bases at J, with 16 bases in the middle. This CDR3 spans 14 amino acids. CDR1 is MGHRA, CDR2 YSYEKL, per germline. CDR3 coding DNA: TGCGCCAGCAGCCAAGACGTCACCTCCCCGTTACAGTTCTTC. Translated: CASSQDVTSPLQFF.

The J gene is TRBJ2-4, the V gene TRBV7-9; 7 nucleotides align to TRBD2. Per germline, CDR1 SEHNR and CDR2 FQNEAQ (reference sequence). Trimming at V came to 1 base and at J to 4 bases, leaving 7 bases not matched to a gene. This CDR3 region has 16 residues. CDR3 amino acids: CASSLGGRAYKNIQYF. In nucleotides, the CDR3 is TGTGCCAGCAGCTTAGGAGGGAGGGCTTATAAAAACATTCAGTACTTC.

This chain connects TRBV10-1 to TRBJ2-7; D tentatively fits TRBD1 or TRBD2 (5 bases each). Trimming stripped 6 bases from V and 2 bases from J, with 17 bases between. The CDR3 contains 15 residues. CDR1 and CDR2 from the germline V gene are WNHNN and SYGVQD (reference sequence). The CDR3 DNA sequence: TGCGCCAGCAGCGACCGGGGCAGGAGCACCTACGAGCAGTACTTC. It translates to CASSDRGRSTYEQYF.

This clonotype was seen only a few times. The chain couples TRBV30 to TRBJ2-7, with D possibly being TRBD1 (6 bases). The CDR3 totals 14 residues. Germline-derived CDR1 and CDR2 are GTSNPN and SVGIG (reference sequence). V shed 3 bases and J shed 2 bases, with 14 bases lying between them. CDR3 DNA: TGTGCCTGGAGCGACCTGGACAGCACCTACGAGCAGTACTTC. Its translation: CAWSDLDSTYEQYF.

In its sample, this clonotype was seen many times. CDR3 sequence reads: CSARNRGNTEAFF. In DNA, the CDR3 is TGCAGTGCTAGGAATAGGGGGAACACTGAAGCTTTCTTT. The rearrangement uses TRBV20-1 and TRBJ1-1; weak D call: TRBD1 (5 bases). Trimming took off 3 bases at V and 1 base at J, with 9 bases between the two ends. The CDR3 runs 13 residues. Per germline, CDR1 DFQATT and CDR2 SNEGSKA (reference sequence).

This chain connects TRBV27 to TRBJ2-7; no reliable D call. Deletions cut 0 bases from V and 5 bases from J, with 14 bases between. The V gene's germline CDR1 is MNHEY and CDR2 SMNVEV (reference sequence). The CDR3 has 15 amino acids. CDR3 loop: CASSLSLFGYNEQYF. CDR3 coding DNA: TGTGCCAGCAGTTTATCGCTTTTCGGGTACAACGAGCAGTACTTC.

In its sample, this clonotype was seen many times. The J gene is TRBJ2-5, the V gene TRBV11-2; 9 bases fit TRBD2. The germline CDR1 and CDR2 sequences are SGHAT and FQNNGV. With 3 bases clipped from V and 11 bases from J, the junction kept 7 bases outside the gene matches. The CDR3 totals 13 residues. Written as DNA, the CDR3 is TGTGCCAGCAGCTTGGATAGCGGGGGAGCTCAGTACTTC. It yields the protein CASSLDSGGAQYF.

The rearrangement links TRBV4-1 to TRBJ2-5; tentatively, D is TRBD1 (5 bases). The CDR3 totals 14 residues. Trimming pared 6 bases from V and 2 bases from J, leaving 13 bases between. Per the germline V gene, CDR1 is MGHRA and CDR2 is YSYEKL. CDR3 region: CASSRDDRQETQYF. The CDR3 DNA is TGCGCCAGCAGTCGAGACGACAGACAAGAGACCCAGTACTTC.

This clonotype was counted at least ten times. This CDR3 reads CASSLLGSKTITDTQYF. CDR3 DNA: TGTGCCAGCAGTTTGCTCGGGAGCAAAACGATCACAGATACGCAGTATTTT. V and J are TRBV12-3 or TRBV12-4 and TRBJ2-3; a possible D gene is TRBD2 (6 bases). V lost 3 bases and J 2 bases, leaving 18 bases between the germline ends. The CDR3 totals 17 residues.

This clonotype was recorded a few times. This chain connects TRBV12-3 or TRBV12-4 to TRBJ2-1; 14 positions match TRBD2. With 6 bases clipped from V and 7 bases from J, the junction kept 8 bases outside the gene matches. The CDR3 has 16 residues. The CDR3 coding sequence is TGTGCCAGCAGATCTCCCGGGACTAGCGGGAGAAATGAGCAGTTCTTC. Encoded protein: CASRSPGTSGRNEQFF.

This clonotype was picked up many times. This chain links TRBV18 with TRBJ2-3; D is uncertain. The CDR3 is made up of 15 amino acids. Looked up from germline, CDR1 is KGHSH and CDR2 is LQKENI. V dropped 0 bases and J dropped 4 bases, with 11 bases sitting between them. This CDR3 is CASSPPARRPDTQYF. The CDR3 DNA sequence: TGTGCCAGCTCACCACCGGCCAGACGACCAGATACGCAGTATTTT.

Many counts were recorded for this clonotype. The CDR3 reads CASSASLGVDEQFF. In nucleotides, the CDR3 is TGTGCCAGCAGTGCTTCGCTTGGGGTGGATGAGCAGTTCTTC. The chain couples TRBV2 to TRBJ2-1; D not certain. Trimming took off 4 bases at V and 8 bases at J, with 15 bases between the two ends. The CDR3 covers 14 residues. CDR1 is SNHLY, CDR2 FYNNEI, per germline.